A selection of T cell receptor beta chains follows, all from one sample in a study of blood T cell repertoires in COVID-19. TCRdb's table, derived via immunoSEQ multiplex PCR, lists solely in-frame clones and lacks some. The sample has about 220,000 clones, 75% to 90% seen once. The specimen sequenced was peripheral blood. The receptors here all came from a human donor in a cohort sampled during active COVID-19. The CDR3 runs from the conserved cysteine through the conserved F or W. The D gene is left open where the match is weak. Clone sizes are given selectively: once, few, many, or a class where the clone is expanded.

TRBJ2-7 - TRBV28 - TGTGCCAGCAGTTTATCTTACGGGACCTACGAGCAGTACTTC CASSLSYGTYEQYF
TRBJ2-7 TRBD2 TRBV5-8 - TGTGCCAGCAGCCACGGGGCGGGAGAGTACTACGAGCAGTACTTC CASSHGAGEYYEQYF
TRBJ2-2 - TRBV19 - TGTGCCAGTAGTATAGTCAGTACCGCCGGGGAGCTGTTTTTT CASSIVSTAGELFF
TRBJ1-4 - TRBV9 - TGTGCCAGCAGCGCCCCGGGCAGGGCAGAAAAACTGTTTTTT CASSAPGRAEKLFF
TRBJ1-1 - TRBV3-1/TRBV3-2 - TGTGCCAGCAGGGGAGGCACTGAAGCTTTCTTT CASRGGTEAFF
TRBJ2-1 - TRBV2 - TGTGCCAGCAGTGAAGGGGGCCGCAGATACAATGAGCAGTTCTTC CASSEGGRRYNEQFF
TRBJ2-7 TRBD2 TRBV18 few TGTGCCAGCTCACCGGCACGGGAGGGTACCTACGAGCAGTACTTC CASSPAREGTYEQYF
TRBJ1-1 - TRBV6-2/TRBV6-3 - TGTGCCAGCCGCCTCCGGGGCAGGGGCACTGAAGCTTTCTTT CASRLRGRGTEAFF
TRBJ1-5 - TRBV4-2 - TGTGCCAGCAGCCAAGATCAATATTACGGCAGGGACAATCAGCCCCAGCATTTT CASSQDQYYGRDNQPQHF
TRBJ1-1 TRBD1 TRBV2 - TGTGCCAGCACCCCACAGGGGGTCGCTGAAGCTTTCTTT CASTPQGVAEAFF
TRBJ2-1 TRBD1 TRBV5-1 - TGCGCCAGCAGCGACGGGACAGGGGCAAATGAGCAGTTCTTC CASSDGTGANEQFF
TRBJ2-7 TRBD2 TRBV29-1 - TGCAGCGTTGAAGGTACTAGCGGGAAGTCCTACGAGCAGTACTTC CSVEGTSGKSYEQYF
TRBJ1-2 TRBD1 TRBV5-1 - TGCGCCAGCAGCTTGGCCGGAAGACAGGGCAAGGGACTGGGCTATGGCTACACCTTC CASSLAGRQGKGLGYGYTF
TRBJ2-7 TRBD1 TRBV18 - TGTGCCAGCTCACCACAGAGTGACAGGGGGCGCTTAGGCTACGAGCAGTACTTC CASSPQSDRGRLGYEQYF
TRBJ2-4 TRBD1 TRBV5-4 - TGTGCCAGCAGCTGGGGACAGGAAGGGAAAAACATTCAGTACTTC CASSWGQEGKNIQYF
TRBJ1-1 - TRBV5-1 - TGCGCCAGCAGCTTGCCGGGGTACACTGAAGCTTTCTTT CASSLPGYTEAFF
TRBJ2-7 TRBD2 TRBV19 - TGTGCCAGTAGTATCAGGACTAGCGAGCCCTACGAGCAGTACTTC CASSIRTSEPYEQYF
TRBJ1-3 - TRBV23-1 - TGCGCCACACGATCGTTCAGCTCTGGAAACACCATATATTTT CATRSFSSGNTIYF
TRBJ1-1 - TRBV6-2/TRBV6-3 - TGTGCCAGCAGTTACGTCGCCACGGGGTTTGCTGAAGCTTTCTTT CASSYVATGFAEAFF
TRBJ2-7 TRBD1 TRBV7-3 - TGTGCCAGCAGTCGGGACAGCCCCTACGAGCAGTACTTC CASSRDSPYEQYF
TRBJ2-7 TRBD1 TRBV29-1 - TGCAGCGTCGAGGGACAGGGTAACGAGCAGTACTTC CSVEGQGNEQYF
TRBJ2-1 - TRBV5-4 - TGTGCCAGCAGCTGGACGATAGCGGAAGGGTACAATGAGCAGTTCTTC CASSWTIAEGYNEQFF
TRBJ2-3 TRBD2 TRBV24-1 - TGTGCCACCAGCCTAGCGGGAGGAGCAGATACGCAGTATTTT CATSLAGGADTQYF
TRBJ2-3 TRBD2 TRBV24-1 - TGTGCCACCAGTCGGACGGGAGGGCCCTCAGATACGCAGTATTTT CATSRTGGPSDTQYF
TRBJ2-7 TRBD1 TRBV7-9 - TGTGCCAGCAGCTTAGTTCAGGGGGAGTACGAGCAGTACTTC CASSLVQGEYEQYF
TRBJ2-1 TRBD2 TRBV28 few TGTGCCAGCAGTCGTTTGGCGGGAGATCGTGAGCAGTTCTTC CASSRLAGDREQFF
TRBJ2-5 - TRBV12-3/TRBV12-4 - TGTGCCAGCACCCTGAGGGGGAGAGAGACCCAGTACTTC CASTLRGRETQYF
TRBJ2-7 TRBD2 TRBV6-2/TRBV6-3 - TGTGCCAGCAGTTCTATACTAGCGGGTAACTCCTACGAGCAGTACTTC CASSSILAGNSYEQYF
TRBJ1-1 TRBD1 TRBV18 - TGTGCCAGCTCATTAGGACAGGATGTTGACACTGAAGCTTTCTTT CASSLGQDVDTEAFF
TRBJ1-2 - TRBV6-5 - TGTGCCAGCAGTTACTCGAACAGCAACTATGGCTACACCTTC CASSYSNSNYGYTF
TRBJ2-1 TRBD2 TRBV9 - TGTGCCAGCAGCGTAGCGGGAGGGCCGGGCAATGAGCAGTTCTTC CASSVAGGPGNEQFF
TRBJ2-2 TRBD2 TRBV27 few TGTGCCAGCAGTTCCCTCCTAGCGGGAGGGCCCGCCGGGGAGCTGTTTTTT CASSSLLAGGPAGELFF
TRBJ2-7 - TRBV12-2 - TGTGCAAGTCTCCTTTTGCTGGGTAGACAGGGGGCCGAAGAGCAGTACTTC CASLLLLGRQGAEEQYF
TRBJ2-1 - TRBV6-5 - TGTGCCAGCAGTTATAGACAGCGAGGCTCCTACAATGAGCAGTTCTTC CASSYRQRGSYNEQFF
TRBJ1-1 - TRBV9 - TGTGCCAGCAGCGTAGGGGGGGACACTGAAGCTTTCTTT CASSVGGDTEAFF
TRBJ2-5 - TRBV18 few TGTGCCAGCTCACCAGTGTCAGGGGCAGAGACCCAGTACTTC CASSPVSGAETQYF
TRBJ1-4 - TRBV7-2 - TGTGCCAGCAGCCTGGGGGGACTGGTGAATGAAAAACTGTTTTTT CASSLGGLVNEKLFF
TRBJ2-7 - TRBV6-5 - TGTGCCAGCAGTTATCAACCGGGACTTCCCTACGAGCAGTACTTC CASSYQPGLPYEQYF
TRBJ2-4 TRBD2 TRBV19 - TGTGCCAGTAGTCCCCGAGAAAGCGGGAGATCCAAAAACATTCAGTACTTC CASSPRESGRSKNIQYF
TRBJ1-1 TRBD1 TRBV5-8 few TGTGCCAGCAGCTTGGGACAGGGGACGGTCACTGAAGCTTTCTTT CASSLGQGTVTEAFF
TRBJ1-1 - TRBV5-4 once TGTGCCGCCAATCAGGGTAAAGAAGCTTTCTTT CAANQGKEAFF
TRBJ1-4 - TRBV5-6 - TGTGCCAGCAGCCATGACGGGACAACTAATGAAAAACTGTTTTTT CASSHDGTTNEKLFF
TRBJ1-4 - TRBV18 - TGTGCCAGCTCCCTAACGGGGGTCCTTAATGAAAAACTGTTTTTT CASSLTGVLNEKLFF
TRBJ2-7 TRBD1 TRBV10-1 - TGCGCCAGCAGTCAGGGACAGGGGTCCTACGAGCAGTACTTC CASSQGQGSYEQYF
TRBJ1-1 TRBD1 TRBV19 - TGTGCCAGTAGAGGACAGGGTATGAACACTGAAGCTTTCTTT CASRGQGMNTEAFF
TRBJ2-7 TRBD1 TRBV29-1 - TGCAGCGCCGCGGGACAGGGAGGAACCTACGAGCAGTACTTC CSAAGQGGTYEQYF
TRBJ1-2 - TRBV2 - TGTGCCAGCACCACGGGAAGCTATGGCTACACCTTC CASTTGSYGYTF
TRBJ2-5 - TRBV12-2 - TGTGCAAGTCGCTTAAGTAGGGGACTAGCGGGAGAAGGCGAGACCCAGTACTTC CASRLSRGLAGEGETQYF
TRBJ2-7 - TRBV3-1/TRBV3-2 - TGTGCCAGCAGCCAAGGCTCTAGATTCTACGAGCAGTACTTC CASSQGSRFYEQYF
TRBJ1-2 TRBD1 TRBV7-9 - TGTGCCAGCAGCTTGGGACAGGGCACCTCATTC CASSLGQGTSF
TRBJ2-1 TRBD2 TRBV6-4 - TGTGCCAGCAGCCTAACTAGCGGGGCCTCCTACAATGAGCAGTTCTTC CASSLTSGASYNEQFF
TRBJ1-2 TRBD1 TRBV27 - TGTGCCAGCAGTTTTCTCCAGGGGGCGCTGCGCGGCTACACCTTC CASSFLQGALRGYTF
TRBJ2-3 - TRBV2 once TGTGCCAGCACGCCGGGCACAGATACGCAGTATTTT CASTPGTDTQYF
TRBJ1-5 - TRBV29-1 - TGCAGCGTCGGGGGGACCTCACATAGCAATCAGCCCCAGCATTTT CSVGGTSHSNQPQHF
TRBJ2-7 TRBD2 TRBV15 - TGTGCCACCAGCAGAGTGGCTAGCGGGAACTACGAGCAGTACTTC CATSRVASGNYEQYF
TRBJ1-2 - TRBV2 - TGTGCCAGCACCGGGGAAGGGTATGGCTACACCTTC CASTGEGYGYTF
TRBJ2-7 TRBD2 TRBV28 - TGTGCCAGCCGGACTAGCGGGAAGTTTTGGGAGCAGTACTTC CASRTSGKFWEQYF
TRBJ1-1 - TRBV5-1 few TGCGCCAGCAGCCCTTGGACAGAAAAGTACACTGAAGCTTTCTTT CASSPWTEKYTEAFF